Listed here are 17 T cell receptor beta chains from one sample, sequenced in a study of Ad26.COV2.S vaccination and SARS-CoV-2 variants. Described treatment: over 15 received Ad26.COV2.S at low or high dose, single or two shots; 5 received placebo; per-sample allocation not given. Specimen acquisition occurred on day 63 following the initial vaccine or placebo injection. The data were produced by immunoSEQ multiplex PCR, yet TCRdb's version contains in-frame clones alone and is incomplete. This sample has about half a million clones; 80% to 90% occur once, and the top ten carry 1.5% to 2%. This specimen consisted of peripheral blood, obtained in a trial of Ad26.COV2.S vaccine versus placebo. These receptors originate from a person between 18 and 60 years old who received the Ad26.COV2.S COVID-19 vaccine or a placebo.

The chain employs TRBV7-2 and TRBJ1-3, with TRBD1 identical over 8 bases. The germline V gene has CDR1 SGHTA and CDR2 FQGNSA. The V gene end was trimmed by 2 bases and the J gene end by 8 bases; junction bases not matched to a gene: 5. This CDR3 spans 14 amino acids. This CDR3 is CASSLSQGAYTIYF. The CDR3, as DNA: TGTGCCAGCAGCTTATCTCAGGGGGCGTACACCATATATTTT.

This chain uses TRBV24-1 with TRBJ2-1, with TRBD2 matching 8 bases. CDR1 is KGHDR, CDR2 SFDVKD, per germline. Losses at the gene ends were 5 bases for V and 6 bases for J; bases not matched to a gene: 5. The CDR3 length is 14 residues. This chain's CDR3 is CATSVPGGTNEQFF. The CDR3 nucleotides read TGTGCCACCAGTGTTCCGGGAGGGACCAATGAGCAGTTCTTC.

CDR3 region: CASSQEERGGYEQYF. DNA of the CDR3: TGTGCCAGCAGCCAAGAAGAGAGGGGGGGTTACGAGCAGTACTTC. The genes are TRBV4-2 and TRBJ2-7, with a weak D call TRBD2 (7 bases). The CDR3 extends over 15 amino acids. Germline V lookup: CDR1 LGHNA, CDR2 YNFKEQ. The germline V and J ends were trimmed by 0 bases and 4 bases, with 13 bases remaining between them.

This clone has only one observation. The genes are TRBV4-1 and TRBJ2-5; 11 bases match TRBD2. The CDR3 extends over 17 amino acids. The V segment lost 1 base and the J segment 4 bases; nucleotides outside the gene matches: 8. Germline CDR1 MGHRA, CDR2 YSYEKL. The CDR3 sequence: CASSQGSLAGGRETQYF. The DNA of the CDR3 is TGCGCCAGCAGCCAAGGTTCGCTAGCGGGAGGTCGAGAGACCCAGTACTTC.

The chain joins TRBV2 to TRBJ2-1, with D tentatively TRBD2 (5 bases). The CDR3 is 15 amino acids. The germline V and J ends were trimmed by 4 bases and 8 bases, with 18 bases remaining between them. The V gene's germline CDR1 is SNHLY and CDR2 FYNNEI. CDR3 bases: TGTGCCAGCAGTGCTGCACTAGTAGTCGTCTATGAGCAGTTCTTC. Residues: CASSAALVVVYEQFF. The full variable domain, in which reference TRBV2 and TRBJ2-1 provide the parts outside the CDR3, is EPEVTQTPSHQVTQMGQEVILRCVPISNHLYFYWYRQILGQKVEFLVSFYNNEISEKSEIFDDQFSVERPDGSNFTLKIRSTKLEDSAMYFCASSAALVVVYEQFFGPGTRLTVL.

Only a few counts were recorded for this clone. The chain recombines TRBV7-9 with TRBJ1-3; the D gene is possibly TRBD1 (6 bases). V shed 5 bases and J shed 0 bases, with 11 bases lying between them. The CDR3 loop spans 15 amino acids. Germline V CDR1 and CDR2: SEHNR, FQNEAQ (reference sequence). The CDR3 region is CASSRGTSSGNTIYF. DNA for the CDR3: TGTGCCAGCAGCAGGGGGACATCCTCTGGAAACACCATATATTTT.

There are many counts of this clone. The chain is built from TRBV25-1 and TRBJ1-1, with D possibly TRBD1 on 6 matching bases. The V end was cut by 1 base, the J end by 8 bases, with 11 bases between. The germline V gene encodes CDR1 MGHDK and CDR2 SYGVNS. The CDR3 runs 13 residues. The CDR3 DNA follows: TGTGCCAGCAGTGAATGGGGGGGGACAGAAGCTTTCTTT. Translation gives CASSEWGGTEAFF.

This chain connects TRBV27 to TRBJ1-1; no reliable D call. Trimming stripped 4 bases from V and 2 bases from J, with 14 bases between. Germline V lookup: CDR1 MNHEY, CDR2 SMNVEV (reference sequence). This CDR3 is 15 amino acids long. The CDR3, as DNA: TGTGCCAGCAGTTCCCCGGCCAGAAATAACACTGAAGCTTTCTTT. Protein sequence: CASSSPARNNTEAFF.

The chain recombines TRBV18 with TRBJ2-2; D may match TRBD1 or TRBD2 (5 bases each). The V gene lost 3 bases and the J gene lost 0 bases, with 8 bases spanning the gap. From germline, CDR1 is KGHSH and CDR2 LQKENI. The CDR3 has 15 residues. The CDR3 coding sequence is TGTGCCAGCTCACCGGGGACCGCGAACACCGGGGAGCTGTTTTTT. Its translation: CASSPGTANTGELFF. The complete variable domain, with remaining parts taken from reference TRBV18 and TRBJ2-2, reads NAGVMQNPRHLVRRRGQEARLRCSPMKGHSHVYWYRQLPEEGLKFMVYLQKENIIDESGMPKERFSAEFPKEGPSILRIQQVVRGDSAAYFCASSPGTANTGELFFGEGSRLTVL.

V is TRBV2 and J is TRBJ1-5; D remains unclear. The germline V gene encodes CDR1 SNHLY and CDR2 FYNNEI. The CDR3 sequence is 14 residues long. V shed 5 bases and J shed 5 bases, with 13 bases lying between them. The CDR3 DNA follows: TGTGCCAGCAGTCCCGGGCGGCTGGATCAGCCCCAGCATTTT. Translation: CASSPGRLDQPQHF.

V and J are TRBV3-1 (or the pseudogene TRBV3-2) and TRBJ2-1; the match to TRBD2 covers 11 bases. V lost 1 base and J lost 15; bases outside the gene matches: 5. Germline lookup yields CDR1 LGHDT and CDR2 YNNKEL (reference sequence). The CDR3 contains 13 residues. CDR3 DNA sequence: TGTGCCAGCAGCCAAGGGACTAGCGGGTTATCGTTCTTC. As protein: CASSQGTSGLSFF.

This clone was detected only a few times. The chain employs TRBV7-2 and TRBJ2-2, with 10 bases that match TRBD1. V lost 7 bases, J lost 7 bases, and 9 bases stayed unmatched. The CDR3 has 15 residues. Per the germline V gene, CDR1 is SGHTA and CDR2 is FQGNSA. In DNA form, the CDR3 reads TGTGCCAGCACCCCCGTGGGACAGGGGTTCGGGGAGCTGTTTTTT. Translating gives CASTPVGQGFGELFF.

In its sample, this clone was seen once. The genes are TRBV18 and TRBJ2-5; the match to TRBD1 covers 11 bases. J gave up 5 bases and V 4 bases, and 6 bases lay outside the gene matches. There are 15 residues in the CDR3. The V gene's germline CDR1 is KGHSH and CDR2 LQKENI. The CDR3 DNA follows: TGTGCCAGCTCACTTGGACAGGGGGCTATGGAGACCCAGTACTTC. Encoded protein: CASSLGQGAMETQYF.

With respect to this clone: One end of the junction varies from germline; a read error may be responsible. V usage is TRBV5-5 and J usage is TRBJ1-2, with 10 nucleotides matching TRBD1. The CDR3 contains 14 residues. In germline, CDR1 is SGHKS, CDR2 YYEKEE (reference sequence). DNA for the CDR3: TGTGCCAGCAGTTTGGACAGGGGGAGATATGGCTACACCTTC. Translated, it gives CASSLDRGRYGYTF.

This clone was observed a handful of times. This sequence joins TRBV19 and TRBJ1-3; the D is unclear. In germline, CDR1 is LNHDA, CDR2 SQIVND (reference sequence). V shed 7 bases and J shed 0 bases, with 22 bases lying between them. CDR3 size: 18 residues. CDR3 nucleotide sequence: TGTGCCAGTACCGACACCCCAATGTGGGTTTTCTCTGGAAACACCATATATTTT. Encoded protein: CASTDTPMWVFSGNTIYF.

This clone appeared a single time. The chain joins TRBV11-2 to TRBJ2-5; 10 nucleotides line up with TRBD2. CDR1 is SGHAT and CDR2 is FQNNGV in the germline V gene. V dropped 3 bases and J dropped 5; count of bases not matched to a gene: 12. The CDR3 runs 17 residues. CDR3 sequence reads: CASSFQITSGIVETQYF. The CDR3, as DNA: TGTGCCAGCAGCTTCCAAATTACTAGCGGGATAGTGGAGACCCAGTACTTC.

This chain links TRBV18 with TRBJ2-3, with D hard to call. The CDR3 extends over 14 amino acids. CDR1 and CDR2 from the germline V gene are KGHSH and LQKENI. The germline V and J ends were trimmed by 0 bases and 4 bases, with 8 bases remaining between them. CDR3 residues: CASSPPVPADTQYF. The DNA of the CDR3 is TGTGCCAGCTCACCACCGGTCCCTGCAGATACGCAGTATTTT.